This T cell receptor beta chain is drawn from a study of blood T cell repertoires in COVID-19. Study at large: Samples of COVID-19 (acute and convalescent) were obtained from the United States, Italy and Spain.

This clone was observed a few times. TCRdb's copy holds only in-frame clones and misses some; the assay was immunoSEQ multiplex PCR. This repertoire shows some 54,000 clones, around 81% found once; its top ten account for 20% to 30%. Deletions cut 2 bases from V and 0 bases from J, with 9 bases between. The CDR3 spans 14 residues. Germline CDR1 reads SGHRS; CDR2 reads YFSETQ. Seattle researchers signed up patients amid active infection and tracked them longitudinally. The chain uses TRBV5-1 and TRBJ2-7; no definite D call. The clonotype originates from a woman older than 75 with COVID-19, enrolled during active disease. Sample: peripheral blood. CDR3 loop: CASSFTTYSYEQYF. The CDR3 bases are TGCGCCAGCAGCTTTACTACTTACTCCTACGAGCAGTACTTC.